These 20 T cell receptor beta chains originate from one sample sequenced in a study of T cells in Graves' hyperthyroidism and ophthalmopathy (dated by TCRdb to about 2019). Library creation used multiplex PCR. These reads were obtained on an Illumina HiSeq 2000. The TCR beta CDR3 regions were amplified from RNA transcripts. The TCR CDR3 was subjected to a first round of RT-PCR using the HTBI primer set and the Qiagen OneStep RT-PCR kit. TCRdb handled the public reads itself, with Q25 trimming in fastp and clone calling in MiXCR, and kept productive beta chains. Each entry merges the rows of one CDR3 protein and shows their most common DNA and genes. In all, the sample holds 500,000 to 750,000 distinct CDR3 sequences, and 40% to 55% of those were seen once. Of the sample, about 8% is held by the ten largest clones. Sequencing used peripheral blood or thyroid tissue (not recorded which). These receptors originate from a woman aged 18-29 years with Graves' hyperthyroidism.

This clonotype was found a few times. The V gene is TRBV10-3, the J gene TRBJ2-7, with D maybe TRBD1 (5 bases). Between the trimmed V and J ends, which lost 6 bases and 8 bases, there was a span of 17 bases. The CDR3 is made up of 13 amino acids. Germline assignment: CDR1 ENHRY and CDR2 SYGVKD. CDR3 DNA: TGTGCCATCAGGACCGCCCAGGGTGTGAAGCAGTACTTC. Protein sequence: CAIRTAQGVKQYF.

The genes are TRBV7-2 and TRBJ1-2, with D perhaps matching TRBD1 (6 bases). V lost 5 bases and J lost 8, with 12 bases in between. Germline CDR1 is SGHTA and CDR2 is FQGNSA. The CDR3 runs 12 residues. Written as DNA, the CDR3 is TGTGCCAGCAGCAGACCTGGACAGGGCTACACCTTC. Protein product: CASSRPGQGYTF.

This clonotype appeared a few times. This rearrangement joins TRBV3-1 to TRBJ1-1; no definite D call. Germline V lookup: CDR1 LGHDT, CDR2 YNNKEL (reference sequence). Trimming cost V 5 bases and J 0 bases, with 7 bases left between them. CDR3 length: 13 amino acids. CDR3 DNA sequence: TGTGCCAGCAGCGGGGTTTTGAACACTGAAGCTTTCTTT. Amino acids: CASSGVLNTEAFF.

This clonotype was observed many times. This chain links TRBV29-1 with TRBJ2-5; a weak D match, TRBD1 (6 bases). CDR1 and CDR2 (germline): SQVTM, ANQGSEA. The CDR3 has 14 amino acids. The ends were cut back, 0 bases at V and 4 bases at J, with 12 bases in the middle. CDR3 region: CSVEDGQLGETQYF. The CDR3, as DNA: TGCAGCGTTGAAGATGGACAGCTAGGAGAGACCCAGTACTTC.

This clonotype was recorded at least ten times. The chain carries TRBV7-2 and TRBJ1-1; TRBD1 is a possible D gene (5 bases). This CDR3 has 12 amino acids. V dropped 5 bases and J dropped 6 bases, with 10 bases sitting between them. Germline assignment: CDR1 SGHTA and CDR2 FQGNSA. The CDR3 DNA reads as TGTGCCAGCAGCCCGGGGACGGCTGAAGCTTTCTTT. Amino acids: CASSPGTAEAFF.

This clonotype was recorded at least ten times. The V call is TRBV20-1, the J call TRBJ1-5; 7 bases agree with TRBD1. J lost 2 bases, V lost 1 base, and 5 bases had no gene match. CDR3 length equals 15 residues. The V gene's germline CDR1 is DFQATT and CDR2 SNEGSKA (reference sequence). CDR3 in amino acids: CSARAHTGGNQPQHF. CDR3 bases: TGCAGTGCTAGAGCTCACACAGGGGGCAATCAGCCCCAGCATTTT.

The chain couples TRBV7-2 to TRBJ2-7; 10 bases line up with TRBD2. Trimming took 7 bases from V and 3 from J; bases not matched to a gene: 6. The CDR3 consists of 14 residues. Germline assignment: CDR1 SGHTA and CDR2 FQGNSA. The CDR3 sequence: CASTGIAGGYEQYF. CDR3 nucleotide sequence: TGTGCCAGCACAGGTATAGCGGGAGGCTACGAGCAGTACTTC. Drawing the rest from reference TRBV7-2 and TRBJ2-7, the complete variable domain is GAGVSQSPSNKVTEKGKDVELRCDPISGHTALYWYRQSLGQGLEFLIYFQGNSAPDKSGLPSDRFSAERTGGSVSTLTIQRTQQEDSAVYLCASTGIAGGYEQYFGPGTRLTVT.

This clonotype was detected many times. V is TRBV6-1 and J is TRBJ1-5, with D unresolved. CDR3 length: 15 residues. V was pared by 2 bases and J by 0 bases, with 8 bases between. Per germline, CDR1 MNHNS and CDR2 SASEGT. CDR3 in amino acids: CASSEPGISNQPQHF. The CDR3, as DNA: TGTGCCAGCAGTGAACCGGGGATTAGCAATCAGCCCCAGCATTTT.

The sample holds many counts of this clonotype. The chain uses TRBV9 and TRBJ2-7; maybe TRBD1 (6 bases). Germline CDR1 SGDLS, CDR2 YYNGEE. V was cut by 3 bases and J by 0 bases, with 10 bases left in between. This CDR3 region has 14 residues. CDR3 nucleotide sequence: TGTGCCAGCAGCGAGAAGGACAGCTCCTACGAGCAGTACTTC. This translates into CASSEKDSSYEQYF. The full variable domain, its missing parts supplied by reference TRBV9 and TRBJ2-7, is DSGVTQTPKHLITATGQRVTLRCSPRSGDLSVYWYQQSLDQGLQFLIQYYNGEERAKGNILERFSAQQFPDLHSELNLSSLELGDSALYFCASSEKDSSYEQYFGPGTRLTVT.

This clonotype was observed at least ten times. The chain recombines TRBV29-1 with TRBJ2-7; 10 bases agree with TRBD1. J lost 3 bases, V lost 4 bases, and 6 bases had no gene match. Germline CDR1 SQVTM, CDR2 ANQGSEA. This CDR3 region has 14 residues. CDR3 in amino acids: CSVGGDRGHYEQYF. CDR3 in DNA: TGCAGCGTTGGGGGCGACAGGGGGCACTACGAGCAGTACTTC.

This clonotype was detected a few times. The chain carries TRBV7-9 and TRBJ1-4; 11 bases are a match to TRBD1. The CDR3 is 15 residues long. Looked up from germline, CDR1 is SEHNR and CDR2 is FQNEAQ (reference sequence). Trimming at V came to 5 bases and at J to 7 bases, leaving 6 bases not matched to a gene. The CDR3 DNA reads as TGTGCCAGCAGCCCCGGACAGGGGGCTATTGAAAAACTGTTTTTT. Translating gives CASSPGQGAIEKLFF.

V is TRBV2 and J is TRBJ2-1, with a weak D call TRBD2 (5 bases). The CDR3 length is 16 residues. CDR1 is SNHLY and CDR2 is FYNNEI in the germline V gene. V gave up 5 bases and J gave up 0 bases, with 14 bases separating them. The CDR3 DNA reads as TGTGCCAGCAGTCCCGGAGGAGGATTCTCCTACAATGAGCAGTTCTTC. Translated: CASSPGGGFSYNEQFF.

This clonotype was seen at least ten times. This rearrangement joins TRBV5-1 to TRBJ1-1; D not certain. Trimming pared 2 bases from V and 1 base from J, leaving 12 bases between. Germline CDR1 SGHRS, CDR2 YFSETQ. This CDR3 comprises 15 residues. The CDR3 loop reads CASSFLSAGNTEAFF. The CDR3 DNA reads TGCGCCAGCAGCTTTCTCTCCGCGGGGAACACTGAAGCTTTCTTT.

This clonotype was counted a few times. The CDR3 DNA reads as TGTGCCAGCCGCCGGACAGGGAGCACTGAAGCTTTCTTT. This translates into CASRRTGSTEAFF. V usage is TRBV7-8 and J usage is TRBJ1-1, with TRBD1 identical over 8 bases. Germline values: CDR1 SGHVS, CDR2 FQNEAQ. The trim removed 8 bases at V and 4 bases at J, leaving 6 bases unmatched. This CDR3 comprises 13 residues.

This clonotype occurred once. The CDR3 nucleotides read TGTGCCATCAATAAGGTCAGGGGATTTACTGAAGCTTTCTTT. The encoded protein is CAINKVRGFTEAFF. V gene TRBV6-5 combines with J gene TRBJ1-1; weak D call: TRBD1 (6 bases). From germline, CDR1 is MNHEY and CDR2 SVGAGI. Trimming pared 10 bases from V and 5 bases from J, leaving 20 bases between. This CDR3 is built from 14 residues.

This chain joins TRBV6-5 and TRBJ1-3; no reliable D call. The germline gives CDR1 MNHEY, CDR2 SVGAGI. The V end was cut by 2 bases, the J end by 7 bases, with 6 bases between. The CDR3 is 12 amino acids. In DNA form, the CDR3 reads TGTGCCAGCAGTTACGACACTAACACCATATATTTT. Its protein is CASSYDTNTIYF.

The rearrangement uses TRBV2 and TRBJ2-7, with D possibly called TRBD1 or TRBD2 (6 bases each). Trimming shortened V by 10 bases and J by 5 bases, and 24 bases separated the two germline ends. Per germline, CDR1 SNHLY and CDR2 FYNNEI. This CDR3 region has 15 residues. DNA of the CDR3: TGTGCCAACGATCTCCAGGGGCTAGCGATAAACGAGCAGTACTTC. Its translation is CANDLQGLAINEQYF.

The gene calls are TRBV13 and TRBJ2-7; 9 positions agree with TRBD2. This CDR3 comprises 18 residues. The V segment lost 5 bases and the J segment 1 base; nucleotides outside the gene matches: 15. Germline assignment: CDR1 PRHDT and CDR2 FYEKMQ (reference sequence). The CDR3 sequence is CASSQEMGPSGTSYEQYF. CDR3 coding DNA: TGTGCCAGCAGCCAAGAAATGGGGCCTAGCGGGACTTCCTACGAGCAGTACTTC.

The chain links TRBV2 to TRBJ1-3, with D uncertain. CDR1 is SNHLY, CDR2 FYNNEI, per germline. Trimming stripped 1 base from V and 8 bases from J, with 15 bases between. This CDR3 has 15 amino acids. In DNA, the CDR3 is TGTGCCAGCAGTGAAGTACTAGCGGCCTCCTACACCATATATTTT. Its translation is CASSEVLAASYTIYF. The whole variable domain, filled in from reference TRBV2 and TRBJ1-3, reads EPEVTQTPSHQVTQMGQEVILRCVPISNHLYFYWYRQILGQKVEFLVSFYNNEISEKSEIFDDQFSVERPDGSNFTLKIRSTKLEDSAMYFCASSEVLAASYTIYFGEGSWLTVV.

This clonotype was seen only a few times. The gene calls are TRBV3-1 and TRBJ2-7; D gene uncertain. V was pared by 1 base and J by 6 bases, with 19 bases between. CDR3 length: 16 residues. The germline CDR1 and CDR2 sequences are LGHDT and YNNKEL (reference sequence). In DNA, the CDR3 is TGTGCCAGCAGCCAAGGCACGGGTCCCCCTACGTTCGAGCAGTACTTC. It translates to CASSQGTGPPTFEQYF.